The T cell receptor (beta chain) described here comes from a study of cytomegalovirus exposure and HLA in healthy donors. It was with 60 Vbeta and 13 Jbeta primers that the PCR ran. Sequencing was performed with immunoSEQ multiplex PCR; in TCRdb, only in-frame clones are kept and a portion is missing. The table has 170,000 or so clones, approximately 80% seen once. V was pared by 6 bases and J by 0 bases, with 12 bases between. The CDR3 totals 15 residues. The germline gives CDR1 MDHEN, CDR2 SYDVKM. The receptor was derived from a woman between 50 and 59 years old in good health and CMV-seropositive. This chain connects TRBV28 to TRBJ1-3; TRBD1 is a possible D gene (6 bases). Sequenced sample: PBMCs. The CDR3 spells CASRTGGFSGNTIYF. Here the CDR3 DNA reads TGTGCCAGCAGGACAGGCGGATTCTCTGGAAACACCATATATTTT.